The clone carrying this TCR beta chain has ten or more counts. The source of the sample is a study of molecular identifiers for immune sequencing clone quantification. TCRdb re-called the PCR reads with MiXCR, one entry per CDR3 protein. The table shows 65,000 or so distinct CDR3 sequences, with 15% to 20% occurring only once. This clonotype originated in a human donor in good health. Some libraries in this study had Jurkat cell RNA spiked in. The source material was naive CD8+ T cells from blood, with Jurkat cell RNA spiked in. Sample subset: FACS-sorted CD8+CD4-CCR7+CD45RA+ naive T cells.

CDR3 coding DNA: TGTGCCTGGAGTACAAAACAGGGTCATCAGCCCCAGCATTTT. Translating it yields CAWSTKQGHQPQHF. This sequence joins TRBV30 and TRBJ1-5; perhaps TRBD1 as D (6 bases). Trimming stripped 2 bases from V and 5 bases from J, with 13 bases between. The CDR3 runs 14 residues. CDR1 GTSNPN and CDR2 SVGIG come from the germline V gene (reference sequence).